This T cell receptor beta chain was obtained from a study of blood T cell repertoires in COVID-19. As for the study in general: The United States, Italy and Spain were the sources of the acute and convalescent COVID-19 samples. T cells, B-cell-depleted T cells, or PBMCs supplied cDNA or gDNA.

The CDR3 runs 24 residues. Per the original methods: Estimation of nucleated cell counts relied on the amplification of reference gene primers. Method: immunoSEQ multiplex PCR; TCRdb's copy keeps in-frame clones and lacks some. The D gene and trimming were derived from the DNA, and the V and J assignments and clone size from that table. This sample yields roughly 50,000 clones, of which more than 90% are seen a single time; around 3.9% belongs to the top ten. The chain employs TRBV1 and TRBJ2-4; the D segment call TRBD2 is taken from the table without a DNA check. TRBV1 is annotated as a pseudogene. This clonotype was obtained from a man in his fifties or sixties with acute or convalescent COVID-19. Sequenced: peripheral blood. The CDR3 DNA sequence: TGCACCAGCAGCCAAGACCTCCCGGGACTAGCGGGAGAAAGGTCCATCTTAGCCAAAAACATTCAGTACTTC. Translation gives CTSSQDLPGLAGERSILAKNIQYF.